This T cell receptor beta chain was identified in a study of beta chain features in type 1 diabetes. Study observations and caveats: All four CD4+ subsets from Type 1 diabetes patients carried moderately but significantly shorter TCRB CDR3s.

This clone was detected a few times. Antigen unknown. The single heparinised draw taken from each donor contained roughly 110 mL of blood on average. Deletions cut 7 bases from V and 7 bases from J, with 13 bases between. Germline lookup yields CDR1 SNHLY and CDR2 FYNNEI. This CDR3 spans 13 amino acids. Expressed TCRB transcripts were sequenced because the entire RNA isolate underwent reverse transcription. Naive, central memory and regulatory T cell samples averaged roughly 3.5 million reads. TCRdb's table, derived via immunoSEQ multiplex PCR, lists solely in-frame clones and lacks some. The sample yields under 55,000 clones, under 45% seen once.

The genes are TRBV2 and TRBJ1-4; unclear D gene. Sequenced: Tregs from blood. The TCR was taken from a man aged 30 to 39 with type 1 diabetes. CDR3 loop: CASKDSGSEKLFF. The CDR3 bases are TGTGCCAGCAAGGATTCCGGGTCTGAAAAACTGTTTTTT.